Given below is one T cell receptor (beta chain) in context. The antigen remains unidentified. The data derive from a study of shared clonotypes between healthy human individuals. General observations from the study: Blood was the only sampled material, and tissue repertoires likely differ.

The CDR3 contains 13 residues. Looked up from germline, CDR1 is GTSNPN and CDR2 is SVGIG (reference sequence). V was trimmed by 3 bases and J by 7 bases, leaving 16 bases between them. Data came from immunoSEQ multiplex PCR; TCRdb stores just in-frame clones and leaves some out. This table has about 1,500,000 clones, approximately 96% appearing once. Sample: naive CD4+ T cells sorted from blood. Described subset: CD45RA+ positively selected. V gene TRBV30 combines with J gene TRBJ2-7; D is perhaps TRBD1 or TRBD2 (6 bases each). This TCR was recovered from a man aged 25-45 years in good health. This CDR3 is CAWREGGSREQYF. For the CDR3, the DNA is TGTGCCTGGAGAGAAGGGGGGTCTAGGGAGCAGTACTTC.